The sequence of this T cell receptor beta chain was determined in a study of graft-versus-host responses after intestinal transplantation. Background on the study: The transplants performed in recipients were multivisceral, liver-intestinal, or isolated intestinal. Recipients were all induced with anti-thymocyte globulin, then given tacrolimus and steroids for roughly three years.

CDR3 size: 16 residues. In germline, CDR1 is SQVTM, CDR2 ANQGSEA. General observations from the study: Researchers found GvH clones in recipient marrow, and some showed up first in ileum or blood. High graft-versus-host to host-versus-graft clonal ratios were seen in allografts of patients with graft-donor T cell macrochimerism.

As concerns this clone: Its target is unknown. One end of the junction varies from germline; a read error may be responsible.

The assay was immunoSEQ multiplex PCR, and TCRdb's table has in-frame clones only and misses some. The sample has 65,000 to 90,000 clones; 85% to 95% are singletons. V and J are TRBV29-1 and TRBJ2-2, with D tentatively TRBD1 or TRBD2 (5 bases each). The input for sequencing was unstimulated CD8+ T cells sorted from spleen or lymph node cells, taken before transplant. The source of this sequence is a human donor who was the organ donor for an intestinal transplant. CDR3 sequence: CSAEGTTQNRPGELFF. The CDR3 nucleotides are TGCAGCGCTGAAGGGACGACACAAAATCGCCCCGGGGAGCTGTTTTTT.